This TCR beta chain emerged from a study of blood T cells in healthy people across ages. Notes on the study in general: Estimated diversity that came from one million T cells was considered an underestimate.

Trimming removed 2 bases at V and 4 bases at J, with 20 bases between. The CDR3 runs 17 residues. Germline CDR1 is SGHTA and CDR2 is FQGNSA. Donors ranged from about 6 to 95 years old and were healthy Caucasians in Russia. The use of a sample-barcoded 5' primer and a J-beta primer mix characterized a second PCR of about 7 to 12 cycles. TCRdb called the 5' RACE reads again in MiXCR, with one record for every CDR3 protein. The sample includes about 780,000 distinct CDR3 sequences, roughly 25% of them seen just once. A note on this clonotype: Its antigen is not known.

The same data also went into a second study, on T cells of mothers and their children. That investigation notes: About 3.1 million TCR beta reads per child versus over 9 million per mother. Overlap in related mother-child pairs always slightly exceeded unrelated pairs, never significantly.

The sample comprised blood. The receptor was derived from a boy aged 5-17 years in good health. J is TRBJ1-2 and V is TRBV7-2, with a tentative D call TRBD1 (6 bases). CDR3 DNA sequence: TGTGCCAGCAGCTTATTAGTTTCCGTCGGCAGGGGCTATGGCTACACCTTC. It codes for CASSLLVSVGRGYGYTF.